This T cell receptor beta chain was identified in a study of T-cell reconstitution after alpha-beta-depleted transplantation in children. Study-level points and caveats: Hyperexpanded clones declined; after one year, newly produced T cells mostly supplied diversity. Surviving recipient T cells and thymic progenitors accounted for the high day-60 TCRbeta diversity observed in some patients. In patients about two months after transplant, alpha-beta T cells reportedly arose from several hundred expanded graft clones.

The sample holds many counts of this clonotype. Its antigen is currently unknown. Unique molecular identifiers were built into the TCRbeta library. Each CDR3 protein gets one entry after TCRdb re-called the PCR reads with MiXCR. The sample shows around 6,700 distinct CDR3 sequences, roughly 10% of them seen only once. This CDR3 spans 16 amino acids. Germline-derived CDR1 and CDR2 are SGDLS and YYNGEE. The junction had 3 bases not matched to a gene; V was cut back by 2 bases and J by 1 base. The chain links TRBV9 to TRBJ2-4; 10 nucleotides agree with TRBD1. The receptor comes from a child less than two years old who had a stem cell transplant for acute myeloid leukemia, so the T cells may come from the graft donor. The sequencing used PBMCs, mostly from graft donor cells, collected 180 days after TCRalphabeta/CD19-depleted stem cell transplant. Here the CDR3 DNA reads TGTGCCAGCAGCGTCCCGGGACAGGGGGCCAAAAACATTCAGTACTTC. Residues: CASSVPGQGAKNIQYF.